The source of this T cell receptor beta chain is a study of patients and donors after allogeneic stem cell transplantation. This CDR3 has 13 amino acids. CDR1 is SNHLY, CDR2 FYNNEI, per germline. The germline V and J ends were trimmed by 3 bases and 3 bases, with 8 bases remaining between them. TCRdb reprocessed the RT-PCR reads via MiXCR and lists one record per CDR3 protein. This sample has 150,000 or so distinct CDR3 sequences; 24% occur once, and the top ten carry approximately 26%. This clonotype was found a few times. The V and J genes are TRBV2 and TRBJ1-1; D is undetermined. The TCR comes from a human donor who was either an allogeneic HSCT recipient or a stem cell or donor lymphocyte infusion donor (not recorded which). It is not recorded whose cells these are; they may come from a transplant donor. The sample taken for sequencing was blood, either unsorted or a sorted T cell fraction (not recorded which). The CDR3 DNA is TGTGCCAGCAGTGACGTACAGTACACTGAAGCTTTCTTT. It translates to CASSDVQYTEAFF.